The present TCR beta chain was sequenced within a study of T cells in Graves' hyperthyroidism and ophthalmopathy. Study-wide results and caveats: Ophthalmopathy stood apart from stable hyperthyroidism in a 13 V-J model. Most clonotypes expanded in thyroid above 0.001 were likewise present in blood.

Lactation, pregnancy, other autoimmune disease or uncontrolled infection excluded patients. Comment on this clonotype: Its antigen is undetermined.

Trimming took 2 bases from V and 3 from J, leaving 8 bases between them. This CDR3 has 13 amino acids. Per the germline V gene, CDR1 is SGHTA and CDR2 is FQGNSA. It was RNA transcripts that yielded the amplified TCR beta CDR3 regions. First-round RT-PCR of the TCR CDR3 relied on the HTBI primer set. One entry per CDR3 protein, called by TCRdb with MiXCR from the multiplex PCR reads. Of hundreds of thousands of distinct CDR3 sequences listed, 35% to 40% are singletons. Sequencing was performed on blood. The sequence was obtained from a man younger than 35 with Graves' hyperthyroidism. This chain connects TRBV7-2 to TRBJ2-7; D is uncertain. CDR3 nucleotide sequence: TGTGCCAGCAGCTTATGGAGCAGCTACGAGCAGTACTTC. It specifies CASSLWSSYEQYF.